This TCR beta chain was retrieved from a study of blood T cell repertoires in COVID-19. The study drew participants aged about 18 to 89 years from about two dozen US areas. Cohorts were determined from participant-reported clinical history. The CDR3 runs to 15 residues. Looked up from germline, CDR1 is GTSNPN and CDR2 is SVGIG (reference sequence). Trimming removed 0 bases from V and 2 bases from J, with 13 bases in between. Authors' processing steps: Estimated nucleated cell counts came from reference gene primer amplification. TCRdb's copy holds only in-frame clones and misses some; the assay was immunoSEQ multiplex PCR. V and J calls and clone size are those listed in that table; D and trimming were worked out from the DNA. The sample has around 250,000 clones, approximately 86% seen once.

The sequenced sample consisted of PBMCs or T cells enriched from blood (not recorded which). The TCR was taken from a woman between 50 and 59 years old who had recovered from COVID-19. The V gene is TRBV30, the J gene TRBJ2-5, with D perhaps TRBD2 (5 bases). The CDR3 bases are TGTGCCTGGAGTGTCCATATCGGGGTTCAAGAGACCCAGTACTTC. This gives the protein CAWSVHIGVQETQYF.